The 2 T cell receptor beta chains reported below all come from one sample, sequenced in a study of regulatory T cells in long-lasting Graves disease. For TCR beta, libraries came from iRepertoire HTBI primers and Arm-PCR of CDR3 regions. MiXCR was run by TCRdb on the multiplex PCR reads, yielding one entry per CDR3 protein. The table has approximately 400,000 distinct CDR3 sequences, 15% seen once. Time point: newly diagnosed GD, antithyroid drugs for less than 3 months. The TCR library was prepared using RNA isolated from PBMCs. Separately, the same data were catalogued under a study of T cells in Graves' hyperthyroidism and ophthalmopathy.

The sequencing here drew on peripheral blood mononuclear cells (PBMCs), taken at new diagnosis, from a patient treated with antithyroid drugs. These TCRs come from a woman aged 40 to 55 with Graves disease.

This clonotype was picked up a small number of times. The J gene is TRBJ2-7, the V gene TRBV7-9; D may match TRBD1 or TRBD2 (5 bases each). CDR1 and CDR2 from the germline V gene are SEHNR and FQNEAQ (reference sequence). The CDR3 is made up of 15 amino acids. V lost 5 bases, J lost 1 base, and 15 bases lay in between. The CDR3: CASSHRSGGSYEQYF. The CDR3 DNA reads as TGTGCCAGCAGCCACAGGTCCGGAGGATCCTACGAGCAGTACTTC. The full variable domain, its missing parts supplied by reference TRBV7-9 and TRBJ2-7, is DTGVSQNPRHKITKRGQNVTFRCDPISEHNRLYWYRQTLGQGPEFLTYFQNEAQLEKSRLLSDRFSAERPKGSFSTLEIQRTEQGDSAMYLCASSHRSGGSYEQYFGPGTRLTVT.

V gene TRBV9 combines with J gene TRBJ2-3, with 8 bases identical to TRBD2. V trimming: 4 bases; J trimming: 4 bases; junction bases outside the gene matches: 11. Germline assignment: CDR1 SGDLS and CDR2 YYNGEE. The CDR3 consists of 16 residues. As DNA, the CDR3 is TGTGCCAGCAGCCCCCAAGGGCGGGAGGTCGCAGATACGCAGTATTTT. Residues: CASSPQGREVADTQYF.